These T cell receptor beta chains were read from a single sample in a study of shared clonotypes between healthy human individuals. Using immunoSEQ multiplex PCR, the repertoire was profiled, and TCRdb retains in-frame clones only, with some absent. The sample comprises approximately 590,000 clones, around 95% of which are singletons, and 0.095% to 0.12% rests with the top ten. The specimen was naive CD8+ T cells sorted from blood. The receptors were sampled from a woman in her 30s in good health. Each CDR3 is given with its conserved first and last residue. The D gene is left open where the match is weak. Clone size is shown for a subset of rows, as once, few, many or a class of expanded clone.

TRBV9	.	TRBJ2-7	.	TGTGCCAGCAGCTCACCGGAGGGGGCCGAGCAGTACTTC	CASSSPEGAEQYF
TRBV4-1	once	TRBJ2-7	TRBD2	TGCGCCAGCAGCCACAGCGGGGGCGCTAGCTCCTACGAGCAGTACTTC	CASSHSGGASSYEQYF
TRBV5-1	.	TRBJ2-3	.	TGCGCCAGCAGCTTGGGACAGGTCCTCCCCCATACGCAGTATTTT	CASSLGQVLPHTQYF
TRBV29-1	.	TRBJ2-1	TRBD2	TGCAGCGTTGAATTGGATAGCGGGATCTACAATGAGCAGTTCTTC	CSVELDSGIYNEQFF
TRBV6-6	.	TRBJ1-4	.	TGTGCCAGCAATCCTAGCCGGTCCCCGGAAAAACTGTTTTTT	CASNPSRSPEKLFF
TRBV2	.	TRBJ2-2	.	TGTGCCAGCAGTGACAGGCACACTAGCACCGGGGAGCTGTTTTTT	CASSDRHTSTGELFF
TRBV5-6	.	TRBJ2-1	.	TGTGCCAGCAGCGCCGTCCCCAATGAGCGGTTCTTC	CASSAVPNERFF
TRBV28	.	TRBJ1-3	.	TGTGCCAGCATGCGTATGGGGGTTGCTGGAAACACCATATATTTT	CASMRMGVAGNTIYF
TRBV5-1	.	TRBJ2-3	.	TGCGCCAGCAGCTTGGACGGCACAGATACGCAGTATTTT	CASSLDGTDTQYF
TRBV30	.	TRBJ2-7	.	TGTGCCTGGACCCCGGGCGGCTTGAGGGAGCAGTACTTC	CAWTPGGLREQYF
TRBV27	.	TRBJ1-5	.	TGTGCCAGCAGTTTATCGAAGGCCGTCAATCAGCCCCAGCATTTT	CASSLSKAVNQPQHF
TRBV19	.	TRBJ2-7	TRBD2	TGTGCCAGTAGTATAGATCTGGGAGCGGGAGCGGGAGAGCAGTACTTC	CASSIDLGAGAGEQYF
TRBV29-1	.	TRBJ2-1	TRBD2	TGCAGCGCCCGCTCTAGCGGGAACTCCAATGAGCAGTTCTTC	CSARSSGNSNEQFF
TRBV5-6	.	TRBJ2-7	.	TGTGCCAGCAGCTTGGCCTCCTACGAGCAGTACTTC	CASSLASYEQYF
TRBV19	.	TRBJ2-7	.	TGTGCCAGTAGTATCGACAGTTCCTACGAGCAGTACTTC	CASSIDSSYEQYF
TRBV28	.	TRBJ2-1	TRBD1	TGTGCCAGCAGTTCGACAGGGATAGGTTTCGGGGCTTGGGGCTATGAGCAGTTCTTC	CASSSTGIGFGAWGYEQFF
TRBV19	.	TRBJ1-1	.	TGTGCCACCACAGGGCTTAGGGCTTTCTTT	CATTGLRAFF
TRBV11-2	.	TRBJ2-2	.	TGTGCCAGCAGCTTAGATCCCAATGGCGAGGGGACCGGGGAGCTGTTTTTT	CASSLDPNGEGTGELFF
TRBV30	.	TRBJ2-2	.	TGTGCCTGGATTCCAGGGAACACCGGGGAGCTGTTTTTT	CAWIPGNTGELFF
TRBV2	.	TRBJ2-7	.	TGTGCCAGCAGTGAAGCAGACCTTTCCTACGAGCAGTACTTC	CASSEADLSYEQYF
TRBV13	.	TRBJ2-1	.	TGTGCCAGCAAGGGGGAGCACAATGAGCAGTTCTTC	CASKGEHNEQFF
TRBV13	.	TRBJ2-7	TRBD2	TGTGCCAGCAGTCCTGGACTAGCGGAAATCTACGAGCAGTACTTC	CASSPGLAEIYEQYF
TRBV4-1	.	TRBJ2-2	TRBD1	TGCGCCAGCAGCCCGGGACAGGGCACCGGGGAGCTGTTTTTT	CASSPGQGTGELFF
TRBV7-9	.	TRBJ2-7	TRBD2	TGTGCCAGCAGCTTAGGAGGAGCGGGATTATACTTC	CASSLGGAGLYF
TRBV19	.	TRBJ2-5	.	TGTGCCGCCAATCCGGAGACCCAGTACTTC	CAANPETQYF
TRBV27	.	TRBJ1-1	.	TGTGCCAGCAGTTTCCAGACTAGGGGGAACACTGAAGCTTTCTTT	CASSFQTRGNTEAFF
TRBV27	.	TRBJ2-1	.	TGTGCCAGCATCTCCTCCTACAATGAGCAGTTCTTC	CASISSYNEQFF
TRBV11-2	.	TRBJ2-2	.	TGTGCCAGCAGCTTGATCCGTGGCGGGGAGCTGTTTTTT	CASSLIRGGELFF
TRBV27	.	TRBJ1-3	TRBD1	TGTGCCAGCAGAACAGGGGCATCAGGAAACACCATATATTTT	CASRTGASGNTIYF
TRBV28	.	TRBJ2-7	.	TGTGCCAGCAGTTCGTTAGGGTCCGGCTCCTACGAGCAGTACTTC	CASSSLGSGSYEQYF
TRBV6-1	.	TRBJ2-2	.	TGTGCCAGCAGTGAAAGACCGCAGGAGCTGTTTTTT	CASSERPQELFF
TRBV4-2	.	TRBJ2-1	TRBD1	TGTGCCAGCAGCCCTCGGGTGGCAGGGGGTTTAGAGCAGTTCTTC	CASSPRVAGGLEQFF
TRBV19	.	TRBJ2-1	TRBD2	TGTGCCAGTAGTATGACTAGCGGGGGAAATGAGCAGTTCTTC	CASSMTSGGNEQFF
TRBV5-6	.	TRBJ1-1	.	TGTGCCAGCAGCTCTCTCTCAGTGAACACTGAAGCTTTCTTT	CASSSLSVNTEAFF
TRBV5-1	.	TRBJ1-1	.	TGCGCCAGCAGCCCCGCGGAGGGCACTGAAGCTTTCTTT	CASSPAEGTEAFF
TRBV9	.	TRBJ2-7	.	TGTGCCAGCAGCGCCCTTGTCGGCGAACCGGGCCCGTTTGTCGAGCAGTACTTC	CASSALVGEPGPFVEQYF
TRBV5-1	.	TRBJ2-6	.	TGCGCCAGCAGCTTACGTACCTTTTGGGGCCTCCCCAGGCGCTCTGGGGCCAACGTCCTGACTTTC	CASSLRTFWGLPRRSGANVLTF
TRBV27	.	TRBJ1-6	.	TGTGCCAGCAGTTTTGGTCTTACCTCCTATAATTCACCCCTCCACTTT	CASSFGLTSYNSPLHF
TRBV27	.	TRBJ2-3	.	TGTGCCAGCAGTTTTGGAGCAGATACGCAGTATTTT	CASSFGADTQYF
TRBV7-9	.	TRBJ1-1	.	TGTGCCAGCAGCTTCGGACAGTTAATGAACACTGAAGCTTTCTTT	CASSFGQLMNTEAFF
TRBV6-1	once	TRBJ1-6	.	TGTGCCAGCAGTGATGACGCCCGATCACCCCTCCACTTT	CASSDDARSPLHF
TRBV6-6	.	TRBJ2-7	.	TGTGCCAGCAGTTACGAGGGGAACTCCTACGAGCAGTACTTC	CASSYEGNSYEQYF
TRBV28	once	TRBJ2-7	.	TGTGCCAGCACTCCAACGGGACATCACTACGAGCAGTACTTC	CASTPTGHHYEQYF
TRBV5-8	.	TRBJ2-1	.	TGTGCCAGCAGCGCCGCCCCAGACGGGCAGTTCTTC	CASSAAPDGQFF
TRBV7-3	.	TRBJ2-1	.	TGTGCCAGCAGCTCCCCCCGGGACACCGGATACAATGAGCAGTTCTTC	CASSSPRDTGYNEQFF
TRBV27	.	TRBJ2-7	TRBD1	TGTGCCAGCAGTTTAGTAGGACAGGCCTACGAGCAGTACTTC	CASSLVGQAYEQYF
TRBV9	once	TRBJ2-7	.	TGTGCCAGCAGCACTGGGGGACTTAACTACGAGCAGTACTTC	CASSTGGLNYEQYF
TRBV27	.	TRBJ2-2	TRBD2	TGTGCCACAGGCCAGGGACTAGCGGGTACCGGGGAGCTGTTTTTT	CATGQGLAGTGELFF
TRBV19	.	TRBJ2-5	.	TGTGCCAGTAGTCCCTTCGTTGGCCAAGAGACCCAGTACTTC	CASSPFVGQETQYF
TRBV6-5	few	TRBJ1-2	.	TGTGCCAGCAGTTACAGATCAGGGGACTATGGCTACACCTTC	CASSYRSGDYGYTF
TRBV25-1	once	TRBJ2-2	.	TGTGCCAGCAGTGGAGGGAGGAGTGGGGAGCTGTTTTTT	CASSGGRSGELFF
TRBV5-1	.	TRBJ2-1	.	TGCGCCAGCAGTCTCTTTACTTACAATGAGCAGTTCTTC	CASSLFTYNEQFF
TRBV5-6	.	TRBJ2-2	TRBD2	TGTGCCAGCAGCTTGGAACTAGCGGGAGTGGCCGGGGAGCTGTTTTTT	CASSLELAGVAGELFF
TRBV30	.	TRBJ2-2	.	TGTGCCTGGAGTTGGACCACCGGGGAGCTGTTTTTT	CAWSWTTGELFF
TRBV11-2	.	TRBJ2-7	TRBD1	TGTGCCAGCAGCTTAGGGACAGGCTACTACGAGCAGTACTTC	CASSLGTGYYEQYF
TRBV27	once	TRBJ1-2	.	TGTGCCAGCAGTTTCGGGGGGAGTGGTGGCTACACCTTC	CASSFGGSGGYTF
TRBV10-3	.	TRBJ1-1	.	TGTGCCATCAGTGAGTCACACCTGGACACTGAAGCTTTCTTT	CAISESHLDTEAFF